What follows are 20 T cell receptor beta chains derived from one specimen sequenced in a study of T cell responses to AZD1222 COVID-19 vaccine. The protocol was immunoSEQ multiplex PCR, while the TCRdb copy is restricted to in-frame clones and leaves out a portion. The table lists about 100,000 clones, roughly 90% of them singletons. The sample here was peripheral blood, taken on day 0 of AZD1222 vaccination. The source is an adult in good health.

The rearrangement links TRBV7-2 to TRBJ1-2, with no clear D. V was trimmed by 0 bases and J by 5 bases, leaving 10 bases between them. CDR3 length: 14 residues. Germline V CDR1 and CDR2: SGHTA, FQGNSA. The DNA for the CDR3 is TGTGCCAGCAGCTTAGCAAGTGATGGGTATGGCTACACCTTC. Translating gives CASSLASDGYGYTF. Looking up the rest from reference TRBV7-2 and TRBJ1-2 gives the full variable domain: GAGVSQSPSNKVTEKGKDVELRCDPISGHTALYWYRQSLGQGLEFLIYFQGNSAPDKSGLPSDRFSAERTGGSVSTLTIQRTQQEDSAVYLCASSLASDGYGYTFGSGTRLTVV.

J is TRBJ2-1 and V is TRBV5-1, with 10 positions matching TRBD2. The CDR3 runs to 16 residues. The V gene's germline CDR1 is SGHRS and CDR2 YFSETQ. The V segment lost 5 bases and the J segment 7 bases; nucleotides outside the gene matches: 12. The CDR3 loop reads CASRPSSGRRLNEQFF. Here the CDR3 DNA reads TGCGCCAGCAGGCCCTCTAGCGGGAGACGACTAAATGAGCAGTTCTTC.

This chain links TRBV2 with TRBJ2-3, with D tentatively TRBD2 (5 bases). The germline CDR1 and CDR2 sequences are SNHLY and FYNNEI. CDR3 size: 18 residues. V was pared by 2 bases and J by 4 bases, with 22 bases between. The CDR3 reads CASSESPPRERVADTQYF. The CDR3 DNA follows: TGTGCCAGCAGTGAAAGCCCTCCCCGTGAGAGGGTGGCAGATACGCAGTATTTT. Filled out from reference TRBV2 and TRBJ2-3, the complete variable domain reads EPEVTQTPSHQVTQMGQEVILRCVPISNHLYFYWYRQILGQKVEFLVSFYNNEISEKSEIFDDQFSVERPDGSNFTLKIRSTKLEDSAMYFCASSESPPRERVADTQYFGPGTRLTVL.

The rearrangement links TRBV4-2 to TRBJ2-2; D is perhaps TRBD2 (5 bases). Per the germline V gene, CDR1 is LGHNA and CDR2 is YNFKEQ. The V and J ends lost 5 bases and 0 bases respectively, with 10 bases between them. CDR3 size: 15 residues. CDR3 in amino acids: CASSIGVANTGELFF. The CDR3, as DNA: TGTGCCAGCAGCATCGGGGTAGCGAACACCGGGGAGCTGTTTTTT.

The rearrangement joins TRBV27 to TRBJ1-1; tentatively, D is TRBD1 (5 bases). CDR1 is MNHEY and CDR2 is SMNVEV in the germline V gene (reference sequence). CDR3 length equals 15 residues. Trimming pared 5 bases from V and 1 base from J, leaving 14 bases between. CDR3: CASSLTVEPNTEAFF. Written as DNA, the CDR3 is TGTGCCAGCAGTCTGACAGTGGAACCGAACACTGAAGCTTTCTTT.

The chain uses TRBV19 and TRBJ2-1, with 7 bases matching TRBD2. Trimming took 5 bases from V and 4 from J; bases not matched to a gene: 5. This CDR3 is 14 amino acids long. Per the germline V gene, CDR1 is LNHDA and CDR2 is SQIVND (reference sequence). Written as DNA, the CDR3 is TGTGCCAGTAGTGGGCTAGCGGAATACAATGAGCAGTTCTTC. As protein: CASSGLAEYNEQFF.

This chain uses TRBV7-2 with TRBJ2-5; TRBD1 is a possible D gene (5 bases). V was pared by 3 bases and J by 5 bases, with 16 bases between. This CDR3 contains 15 residues. Per the germline V gene, CDR1 is SGHTA and CDR2 is FQGNSA. The CDR3 nucleotides are TGTGCCAGCAGCTTCGTCTCGGCTGGGGCGGAGACCCAGTACTTC. Protein sequence: CASSFVSAGAETQYF.

The CDR3 nucleotides are TGTGCCAGCCGGCCCGGGACAGGGGACTATGGCTACACCTTC. Its translation: CASRPGTGDYGYTF. The chain joins TRBV5-8 to TRBJ1-2; 10 bases fit TRBD1. The V segment lost 7 bases and the J segment 3 bases; nucleotides outside the gene matches: 6. This CDR3 comprises 14 residues. Germline V lookup: CDR1 SGHTS, CDR2 YDEGEE.

V gene TRBV27 combines with J gene TRBJ1-5; D is unclear. The CDR3 has 13 residues. CDR1 MNHEY and CDR2 SMNVEV come from the germline V gene (reference sequence). Trimming left V 3 bases short and J 5 bases short, with 8 bases between. CDR3 region: CASSFKDDQPQHF. CDR3 sequence (DNA): TGTGCCAGCAGTTTTAAGGACGATCAGCCCCAGCATTTT.

The chain carries TRBV10-3 and TRBJ1-1, with D possibly TRBD1 on 5 matching bases. Germline V gene sequence: CDR1 ENHRY, CDR2 SYGVKD. The ends were cut back, 11 bases at V and 3 bases at J, with 10 bases in the middle. This CDR3 is 11 amino acids long. This CDR3 is CASGRDTEAFF. The CDR3, as DNA: TGTGCCTCGGGGCGCGACACTGAAGCTTTCTTT.

The chain recombines TRBV19 with TRBJ1-2, with D perhaps matching TRBD1 (6 bases). V was pared by 8 bases and J by 5 bases, with 18 bases between. This CDR3 comprises 14 residues. Per the germline V gene, CDR1 is LNHDA and CDR2 is SQIVND (reference sequence). This CDR3 is CASGVRGRDYGYTF. In nucleotides, the CDR3 is TGTGCCAGTGGTGTCAGGGGAAGGGATTATGGCTACACCTTC.

J is TRBJ2-7 and V is TRBV28; 11 bases are shared with TRBD1. V was pared by 4 bases and J by 6 bases, with 8 bases of the junction left unmatched. CDR3 length: 15 residues. Looked up from germline, CDR1 is MDHEN and CDR2 is SYDVKM. This CDR3 reads CASSSMGDRGIEQYF. The CDR3 DNA is TGTGCCAGCAGTTCAATGGGGGACAGGGGGATCGAGCAGTACTTC.

The chain couples TRBV7-9 to TRBJ2-1, with D possibly matching TRBD2 (5 bases). In germline, CDR1 is SEHNR, CDR2 FQNEAQ (reference sequence). The CDR3 contains 12 residues. V lost 2 bases to trimming and J lost 8 bases, with 7 bases between them. The CDR3 coding sequence is TGTGCCAGCAGCTTACTCGGGGATGAGCAGTTCTTC. It yields the protein CASSLLGDEQFF.

This clone has just a few counts. The chain uses TRBV6-5 and TRBJ2-7, with D perhaps TRBD1 (5 bases). The CDR3 runs to 14 residues. Germline values: CDR1 MNHEY, CDR2 SVGAGI. V lost 5 bases and J lost 4, with 15 bases in between. The chain's CDR3 is CASSTGHGPYEQYF. CDR3 coding DNA: TGTGCCAGCAGTACTGGACACGGACCTTACGAGCAGTACTTC.

The rearrangement links TRBV25-1 to TRBJ2-1; tentatively, D is TRBD1 (6 bases). The germline V and J ends were trimmed by 3 bases and 8 bases, with 11 bases remaining between them. The CDR3 extends over 13 amino acids. In germline, CDR1 is MGHDK, CDR2 SYGVNS. The DNA for the CDR3 is TGTGCCAGCAGTGAGGGGGCCAGGGATGAGCAGTTCTTC. This translates into CASSEGARDEQFF. Using reference TRBV25-1 and TRBJ2-1 for the parts outside the CDR3, the full variable domain is EADIYQTPRYLVIGTGKKITLECSQTMGHDKMYWYQQDPGMELHLIHYSYGVNSTEKGDLSSESTVSRIRTEHFPLTLESARPSHTSQYLCASSEGARDEQFFGPGTRLTVL.

The chain combines TRBV7-3 with TRBJ2-7; D remains ambiguous. This CDR3 comprises 13 residues. V was cut by 4 bases and J by 6 bases, with 13 bases left in between. Germline lookup yields CDR1 SGHTA and CDR2 FQGTGA. CDR3 in DNA: TGTGCCAGCAGCTCCAGTCCCTCCACCGAGCAGTACTTC. This gives the protein CASSSSPSTEQYF.

The chain combines TRBV5-4 with TRBJ1-3; D is possibly TRBD1 (6 bases). The V end was cut by 2 bases, the J end by 4 bases, with 10 bases between. Germline loops: CDR1 SGHNT, CDR2 YYREEE (reference sequence). The CDR3 contains 14 residues. CDR3 sequence (DNA): TGTGCCAGCAGCTTACGGGGGACAGGAAACACCATATATTTT. Encoded protein: CASSLRGTGNTIYF.

The gene calls are TRBV3-1 (or the pseudogene TRBV3-2) and TRBJ2-3; D gene ambiguous. Trimming took 5 bases from V and 4 from J, leaving 4 bases between them. CDR1 is LGHDT, CDR2 YNNKEL, per germline (reference sequence). This CDR3 has 11 amino acids. As DNA, the CDR3 is TGTGCCAGCAGCGTTGCAGATACGCAGTATTTT. It encodes CASSVADTQYF.

The chain joins TRBV19 to TRBJ1-5; D possibly corresponds to TRBD1 (6 bases). Trimming took off 11 bases at V and 7 bases at J, with 27 bases between the two ends. CDR3 size: 16 residues. Germline lookup yields CDR1 LNHDA and CDR2 SQIVND (reference sequence). The CDR3 loop is CASRYLGQKLPQPQHF. The CDR3 DNA sequence: TGTGCCTCCCGCTACTTAGGACAGAAACTTCCCCAGCCCCAGCATTTT.

This chain joins TRBV28 and TRBJ2-7; 7 bases match TRBD2. Looked up from germline, CDR1 is MDHEN and CDR2 is SYDVKM. The CDR3 is 14 amino acids. J lost 4 bases, V lost 2 bases, and 5 bases had no gene match. Written as DNA, the CDR3 is TGTGCCAGCAGTTTAAAGAGCGGGAAGTACGAGCAGTACTTC. It yields the protein CASSLKSGKYEQYF.